These T cell receptor beta chains were read from a single sample in a study of control samples from healthy donors and cancer patients. The table came from immunoSEQ multiplex PCR; TCRdb's copy has only in-frame clones and leaves some out. Of 170,000 or so clones listed, more than 90% are singletons. What was sequenced was blood. These receptors came from a middle-aged woman in good health. CDR3s include the opening cysteine and the closing phenylalanine or tryptophan. D genes are given only for firm matches. Size is omitted from some rows. Given values are once, few, many or a class for expanded clones.

v_gene	abundance	d_gene	j_gene	CDR3nt	CDR3aa
TRBV27	.	.	TRBJ2-3	TGTGCCAGCAGTTTATCTCGGGGACCTCCATTAGATACGCAGTATTTT	CASSLSRGPPLDTQYF
TRBV11-3	.	.	TRBJ2-1	TGTGCCAGCAGCCCTAACGGGAAGGGGGGGCCTGGGAAATCCTACAATGAGCAGTTCTTC	CASSPNGKGGPGKSYNEQFF
TRBV18	.	TRBD1	TRBJ1-6	TGTGCCAGCTCACCTCGACAGGGCGATAATTCACCCCTCCACTTT	CASSPRQGDNSPLHF
TRBV11-2	.	TRBD1	TRBJ1-2	TGTGCCAGCAGCTTCTCCACCCTCAGGGGGCTCTGGGAGGGCTACACCTTC	CASSFSTLRGLWEGYTF
TRBV19	once	.	TRBJ1-4	TGTGCCAGTAGTATCAGAGGGGAGGCTAATGAAAAACTGTTTTTT	CASSIRGEANEKLFF
TRBV5-1	.	.	TRBJ1-1	TGCGCCAGCAGGACTGGGGCAGCGAACACTGAAGCTTTCTTT	CASRTGAANTEAFF
TRBV4-1	.	.	TRBJ1-2	TGCGCCAGCAGCCAAGGTTTTGGGACGAAGGGGGACCGGGGGAGTGGCTACACCTTC	CASSQGFGTKGDRGSGYTF
TRBV3-1/TRBV3-2	.	.	TRBJ2-6	TGTGCCAGCAGCCCGTGGAGTGGTGGCTCTGGGGCCAACGTCCTGACTTTC	CASSPWSGGSGANVLTF
TRBV2	.	TRBD1	TRBJ1-3	TGTGCCAGCAATCGACAGGGCGAAAACACCATATATTTT	CASNRQGENTIYF
TRBV18	.	.	TRBJ1-5	TGTGCCAGCTCGCATGACAGTGGGTATCAGCCCCAGCATTTT	CASSHDSGYQPQHF
TRBV6-2/TRBV6-3	once	.	TRBJ1-5	TGTGCCAGCAGTTACGGCCAGCCTTATAGCAATCAGCCCCAGCATTTT	CASSYGQPYSNQPQHF
TRBV7-9	.	.	TRBJ1-1	TGTGCCAGCAGCTTAGCGCCAATCAGACGAACTCAAGGCACTGAAGCTTTCTTT	CASSLAPIRRTQGTEAFF
TRBV27	.	.	TRBJ2-1	TGTGCCAGCAGTTTAGGACTTGAGCAGTTCTTC	CASSLGLEQFF
TRBV6-5	.	.	TRBJ1-1	TGTGCCACGAGGGTCGGGGGGACTGAAGCTTTCTTT	CATRVGGTEAFF
TRBV9	once	.	TRBJ2-7	TGTGCCAGCAGCCCAGAGAACAGGGACTACGAGCAGTACTTC	CASSPENRDYEQYF
TRBV27	.	TRBD1	TRBJ1-1	TGTGCCAGCAGTTTATTAGGGACAGGCAAGTACACTGAAGCTTTCTTT	CASSLLGTGKYTEAFF
TRBV6-5	.	.	TRBJ1-1	TGTGCCAGCAGTAGAGACAGGCAGAACACTGAAGCTTTCTTT	CASSRDRQNTEAFF
TRBV11-3	.	TRBD1	TRBJ2-2	TGTGCCAGCAGCTTAACCAGGGGGTTTAAGAAGAACACCGGGGAGCTGTTTTTT	CASSLTRGFKKNTGELFF
TRBV6-2/TRBV6-3	once	.	TRBJ1-1	TGTGCCAGCAGTTACGGAACAGAGCTGGAAGCTTTCTTT	CASSYGTELEAFF